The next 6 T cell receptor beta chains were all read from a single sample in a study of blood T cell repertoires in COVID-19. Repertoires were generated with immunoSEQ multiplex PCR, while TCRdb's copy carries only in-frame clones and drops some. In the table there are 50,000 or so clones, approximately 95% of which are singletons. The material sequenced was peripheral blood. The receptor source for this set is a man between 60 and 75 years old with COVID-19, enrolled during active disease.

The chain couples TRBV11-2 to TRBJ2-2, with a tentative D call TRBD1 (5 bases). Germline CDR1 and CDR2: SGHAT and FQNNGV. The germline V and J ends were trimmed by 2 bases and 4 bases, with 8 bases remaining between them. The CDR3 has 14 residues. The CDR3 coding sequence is TGTGCCAGCAGCTTATTGACAGTCACCGGGGAGCTGTTTTTT. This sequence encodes CASSLLTVTGELFF.

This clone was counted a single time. The CDR3 region is CASGGEVDTQYF. As DNA, the CDR3 is TGTGCCAGCGGGGGGGAGGTAGATACGCAGTATTTT. The genes are TRBV2 and TRBJ2-3; 7 nucleotides line up with TRBD2. Germline lookup yields CDR1 SNHLY and CDR2 FYNNEI. The CDR3 covers 12 residues. After removal of 8 bases from V and 5 bases from J, the junction contained 4 bases not matched to a gene.

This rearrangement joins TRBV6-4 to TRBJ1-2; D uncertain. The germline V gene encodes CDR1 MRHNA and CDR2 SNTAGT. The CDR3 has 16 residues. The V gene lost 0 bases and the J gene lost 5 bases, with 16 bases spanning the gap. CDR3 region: CASSDSSAPEGYGYTF. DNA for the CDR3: TGTGCCAGCAGTGACTCCTCAGCTCCAGAGGGTTATGGCTACACCTTC.

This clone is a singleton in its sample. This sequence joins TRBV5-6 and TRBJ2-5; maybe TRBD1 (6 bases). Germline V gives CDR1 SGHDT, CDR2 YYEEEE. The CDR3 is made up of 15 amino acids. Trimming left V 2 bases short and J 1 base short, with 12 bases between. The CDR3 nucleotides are TGTGCCAGCAGCTTCGGACAGCTACTCCAAGAGACCCAGTACTTC. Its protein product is CASSFGQLLQETQYF.

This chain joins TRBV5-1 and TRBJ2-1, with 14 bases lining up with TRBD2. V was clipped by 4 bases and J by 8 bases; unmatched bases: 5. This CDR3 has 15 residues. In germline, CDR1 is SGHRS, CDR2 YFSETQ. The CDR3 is CASSQTSGRADEQFF. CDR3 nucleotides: TGCGCCAGCAGCCAGACTAGCGGGAGGGCCGATGAGCAGTTCTTC.

This chain's CDR3 is CASRGQGLSNQPQHF. The CDR3 nucleotides are TGTGCCAGTCGAGGACAGGGCCTTAGCAATCAGCCCCAGCATTTT. The chain uses TRBV19 and TRBJ1-5; TRBD1 aligns across 8 bases. Germline trimming cut 8 bases from V and 0 bases from J; bases unmatched to any gene: 6. Germline V gene sequence: CDR1 LNHDA, CDR2 SQIVND (reference sequence). This CDR3 region has 15 residues.